A single sample is the source of the 22 T cell receptor beta chains below, sequenced in a study of blood T cell repertoires in COVID-19. Profiling relied on immunoSEQ multiplex PCR, and the TCRdb table lists in-frame clones only, not all of them. This table has 50,000 to 65,000 clones, roughly 88% appearing once. Sequences were obtained from peripheral blood. These receptors all come from a man aged 60-69 years with acute or convalescent COVID-19.

The chain employs TRBV19 and TRBJ1-5; D is unresolved. The length of the CDR3 is 12 residues. Looked up from germline, CDR1 is LNHDA and CDR2 is SQIVND (reference sequence). Trimming took 6 bases from V and 3 from J, leaving 6 bases between them. The CDR3 bases are TGTGCCAGTAGCAGTCCCAATCAGCCCCAGCATTTT. Protein product: CASSSPNQPQHF.

The chain is built from TRBV12-3 or TRBV12-4 and TRBJ1-2; tentative D call: TRBD1 (6 bases). The V end lost 3 bases, the J end lost 8 bases, and 13 bases lay between the germline ends. This CDR3 contains 13 residues. CDR3 sequence (DNA): TGTGCCAGCAGTTTGTTGGGGGCGCGGGGCTACACCTTC. Translation: CASSLLGARGYTF.

The rearrangement uses TRBV10-1 and TRBJ1-1; the D is unclear. Trimming stripped 0 bases from V and 3 bases from J, with 5 bases between. The CDR3 has 13 amino acids. Germline CDR1 WNHNN, CDR2 SYGVQD (reference sequence). The CDR3: CASSESRYTEAFF. CDR3 sequence (DNA): TGCGCCAGCAGTGAGTCGAGGTACACTGAAGCTTTCTTT.

The V gene is TRBV6-5, the J gene TRBJ1-2; D unclear. CDR1 is MNHEY and CDR2 is SVGAGI in the germline V gene. The CDR3 covers 15 residues. The V gene lost 7 bases and the J gene lost 2 bases, with 17 bases spanning the gap. CDR3 bases: TGTGCCAGCAACACCTCTCCGGGAAACAACTATGGCTACACCTTC. Amino acid sequence: CASNTSPGNNYGYTF.

The chain joins TRBV19 to TRBJ2-5; 14 bases fit TRBD2. The junction had 6 bases not matched to a gene; V was cut back by 4 bases and J by 5 bases. The CDR3 runs to 16 residues. CDR1 and CDR2 (germline): LNHDA, SQIVND (reference sequence). The CDR3 sequence: CASSRRLAGGPETQYF. As DNA, the CDR3 is TGTGCCAGTAGTAGACGACTAGCGGGAGGGCCGGAGACCCAGTACTTC. Drawing the rest from reference TRBV19 and TRBJ2-5, the complete variable domain is DGGITQSPKYLFRKEGQNVTLSCEQNLNHDAMYWYRQDPGQGLRLIYYSQIVNDFQKGDIAEGYSVSREKKESFPLTVTSAQKNPTAFYLCASSRRLAGGPETQYFGPGTRLLVL.

CDR3 nucleotide sequence: TGTGCCACCAGCCTACGGACAGGGGTCGGCAATCAGCCCCAGCATTTT. Protein: CATSLRTGVGNQPQHF. J is TRBJ1-5 and V is TRBV15, with TRBD1 matching 9 bases. Germline CDR1 LNHNV, CDR2 YYDKDF (reference sequence). Losses at the gene ends were 5 bases for V and 2 bases for J; bases not matched to a gene: 7. There are 16 residues in the CDR3.

The genes are TRBV2 and TRBJ1-5; D possibly corresponds to TRBD1 (5 bases). This CDR3 region has 14 residues. The germline gives CDR1 SNHLY, CDR2 FYNNEI. V lost 4 bases, J lost 7 bases, and 14 bases lay in between. CDR3 sequence (DNA): TGTGCCAGCAGTGCCGGGGGGGGGAAGCAGCCCCAGCATTTT. It is translated as CASSAGGGKQPQHF.

The rearrangement links TRBV7-3 to TRBJ2-3; 8 bases fit TRBD2. After removal of 2 bases from V and 6 bases from J, the junction contained 16 bases not matched to a gene. The CDR3 covers 18 residues. CDR1 SGHTA and CDR2 FQGTGA come from the germline V gene. Here the CDR3 reads CASSLLPLRSGSGDTQYF. In DNA form, the CDR3 reads TGTGCCAGCAGCTTACTGCCTCTTAGGAGCGGGAGTGGGGATACGCAGTATTTT.

The chain joins TRBV6-6 to TRBJ1-2, with TRBD1 matching 11 bases. With V trimmed by 5 bases and J by 2 bases, 10 bases remained unmatched. This CDR3 comprises 17 residues. Germline V gene lookup returns CDR1 MNHNY and CDR2 SVGAGI (reference sequence). CDR3 residues: CASSPLGQGAFNYGYTF. The CDR3 nucleotides read TGTGCCAGCAGTCCTCTAGGACAGGGGGCCTTCAACTATGGCTACACCTTC.

The V call is TRBV7-8, the J call TRBJ2-7; 15 bases line up with TRBD2. V shed 0 bases and J 8 bases; nucleotides not matched to a gene: 5. This CDR3 contains 16 residues. Germline-derived CDR1 and CDR2 are SGHVS and FQNEAQ. The chain's CDR3 is CASSLAGTSGRLQQYF. DNA of the CDR3: TGTGCCAGCAGCTTAGCCGGGACTAGCGGGAGGTTGCAGCAGTACTTC.

The gene calls are TRBV18 and TRBJ1-5; a weak D match, TRBD1 (6 bases). CDR3 length: 14 residues. The germline V gene encodes CDR1 KGHSH and CDR2 LQKENI. V was pared by 0 bases and J by 6 bases, with 9 bases between. The CDR3 DNA sequence: TGTGCCAGCTCACCACCGGGGGCAGGTCAGCCCCAGCATTTT. Residues: CASSPPGAGQPQHF.

The chain employs TRBV5-4 and TRBJ1-2; 9 bases are shared with TRBD1. V shed 2 bases, J shed 0 bases, and the junction held 2 bases outside the gene matches. The CDR3 spans 15 residues. CDR1 is SGHNT, CDR2 YYREEE, per germline (reference sequence). The CDR3 loop reads CASSFWDRANYGYTF. CDR3 DNA: TGTGCCAGCAGCTTTTGGGACAGGGCTAACTATGGCTACACCTTC.

The V call is TRBV11-2, the J call TRBJ1-6; 8 positions match TRBD1. Germline CDR1 reads SGHAT; CDR2 reads FQNNGV. With 5 bases clipped from V and 7 bases from J, the junction kept 4 bases outside the gene matches. The CDR3 is made up of 14 amino acids. The CDR3 is CASSKDRVNSPLHF. In DNA, the CDR3 is TGTGCCAGCAGCAAGGACAGGGTGAATTCACCCCTCCACTTT.

This clone was recorded only once. The chain links TRBV9 to TRBJ2-7; D is perhaps TRBD2 (6 bases). This CDR3 region has 13 residues. Germline-derived CDR1 and CDR2 are SGDLS and YYNGEE. Trimming stripped 4 bases from V and 5 bases from J, with 13 bases between. In DNA form, the CDR3 reads TGTGCCAGCAGCTCGTACTGGGGGGACGAGCAGTACTTC. Encoded protein: CASSSYWGDEQYF.

This clone was seen a single time. The chain couples TRBV10-3 to TRBJ1-6; 9 bases are a match to TRBD1. The length of the CDR3 is 15 residues. The trim removed 3 bases at V and 10 bases at J, leaving 7 bases unmatched. Germline lookup yields CDR1 ENHRY and CDR2 SYGVKD. This CDR3 reads CAISDVGQGSSPLHF. CDR3 DNA: TGTGCCATCAGTGATGTTGGACAGGGGAGCTCACCCCTCCACTTT.

This chain connects TRBV9 to TRBJ2-1, with 9 nucleotides matching TRBD2. The J segment lost 1 base and the V segment lost 6 bases, leaving 5 bases of the junction unmatched. This CDR3 spans 15 amino acids. The germline gives CDR1 SGDLS, CDR2 YYNGEE. CDR3 region: CASTVSGSSYNEQFF. DNA of the CDR3: TGTGCCAGCACCGTTAGCGGGAGTTCCTACAATGAGCAGTTCTTC.

This clone was picked up one time. The J gene is TRBJ1-3, the V gene TRBV7-6; 8 nucleotides line up with TRBD1. The CDR3 extends over 17 amino acids. V was pared by 4 bases and J by 0 bases, with 8 bases of the junction left unmatched. CDR1 is SGHVS, CDR2 FNYEAQ, per germline. The CDR3 nucleotides read TGTGCCAGCAGCTCACAACCCCAGGGGGCCTCTGGAAACACCATATATTTT. Encoded protein: CASSSQPQGASGNTIYF.

The chain combines TRBV11-2 with TRBJ2-7; possibly TRBD1 for D (5 bases). The CDR3 has 14 amino acids. Trimming removed 2 bases at V and 0 bases at J, with 8 bases between. Per the germline V gene, CDR1 is SGHAT and CDR2 is FQNNGV. The CDR3 bases are TGTGCCAGCAGCTTAATCAGGGCCTCCTACGAGCAGTACTTC. Translation: CASSLIRASYEQYF. Full variable domain (missing parts from reference TRBV11-2 and TRBJ2-7): EAGVAQSPRYKIIEKRQSVAFWCNPISGHATLYWYQQILGQGPKLLIQFQNNGVVDDSQLPKDRFSAERLKGVDSTLKIQPAKLEDSAVYLCASSLIRASYEQYFGPGTRLTVT.

V and J are TRBV5-1 and TRBJ2-2; weak D call: TRBD2 (5 bases). There are 17 residues in the CDR3. V was clipped by 4 bases and J by 2 bases, with 18 bases between them. Germline V gene lookup returns CDR1 SGHRS and CDR2 YFSETQ. The CDR3 DNA sequence: TGCGCCAGCAGCCCCCTTGGCAGCGGACTCAACACCGGGGAGCTGTTTTTT. Encoded protein: CASSPLGSGLNTGELFF.

V is TRBV30 and J is TRBJ2-2; a weak D match, TRBD1 (6 bases). The CDR3 has 12 amino acids. V was shortened by 2 bases and J by 8 bases, with 9 bases between the two germline ends. Per germline, CDR1 GTSNPN and CDR2 SVGIG (reference sequence). The CDR3 DNA follows: TGTGCCTGGAGTACAGGGAGAGGGGAGCTGTTTTTT. Translation gives CAWSTGRGELFF.

The chain has TRBV6-5 and TRBJ1-6; 11 bases are shared with TRBD1. The CDR3 is made up of 16 amino acids. V trimming: 0 bases; J trimming: 10 bases; junction bases outside the gene matches: 5. Germline loops: CDR1 MNHEY, CDR2 SVGAGI. The CDR3 is CASSYSTGTGGSPLHF. CDR3 nucleotide sequence: TGTGCCAGCAGTTACTCCACGGGGACAGGGGGGTCACCCCTCCACTTT.

The V gene is TRBV28, the J gene TRBJ2-7; possible D gene TRBD1, 6 bases. CDR3 length: 12 amino acids. Trimming removed 4 bases from V and 4 bases from J, with 8 bases in between. CDR1 and CDR2 (germline): MDHEN, SYDVKM. In DNA form, the CDR3 reads TGTGCCAGCAGTTGGGGACAATACGAGCAGTACTTC. Protein: CASSWGQYEQYF.